The rows below give T cell receptor beta chains drawn from one sample of a study of blood T cells in healthy people across ages. TCRdb re-called the 5' RACE reads through MiXCR, storing one row per CDR3 protein. Counted here are about 930,000 distinct CDR3 sequences, almost 30% occurring once; the ten biggest clones make up 10%. This sample also appeared in a second study, on T cells of mothers and their children.

The specimen sequenced was blood. The receptors come from a woman between 40 and 55 years old in good health. Both conserved end residues are part of each CDR3. Fields, in order: D gene, V gene, J gene, clone size, CDR3 protein, CDR3 DNA. D genes are given only for firm matches. Clone size is not always given. Where it is, it says once, few, many or a class for expanded clones.

D gene: NA
V gene: TRBV20-1
J gene: TRBJ1-2
clone size: many
CDR3 protein: CSARANAGSGYTF
CDR3 DNA: TGCAGTGCTAGAGCTAACGCGGGAAGTGGCTACACCTTC

D gene: NA
V gene: TRBV2
J gene: TRBJ1-2
clone size: NA
CDR3 protein: CASPRTSGSVGYTF
CDR3 DNA: TGTGCCAGCCCCAGGACCTCCGGCTCCGTAGGCTACACCTTC

D gene: TRBD2
V gene: TRBV20-1
J gene: TRBJ2-4
clone size: NA
CDR3 protein: CSARGPSGNIQYF
CDR3 DNA: TGCAGTGCTAGAGGGCCTAGCGGAAACATTCAGTACTTC

D gene: NA
V gene: TRBV20-1
J gene: TRBJ1-2
clone size: many
CDR3 protein: CSATADVNPSYGYTF
CDR3 DNA: TGCAGTGCTACCGCTGACGTGAACCCGAGCTATGGCTACACCTTC

D gene: NA
V gene: TRBV6-5
J gene: TRBJ1-1
clone size: few
CDR3 protein: CASWDPSATEAFF
CDR3 DNA: TGTGCCAGCTGGGACCCGTCCGCCACTGAAGCTTTCTTT

D gene: NA
V gene: TRBV5-1
J gene: TRBJ2-1
clone size: few
CDR3 protein: CASRGALVNNEQFF
CDR3 DNA: TGCGCCAGCAGGGGGGCCCTAGTGAACAATGAGCAGTTCTTC

D gene: NA
V gene: TRBV10-3
J gene: TRBJ2-5
clone size: many
CDR3 protein: CAISELETQYF
CDR3 DNA: TGTGCCATCAGTGAACTAGAGACCCAGTACTTC

D gene: NA
V gene: TRBV20-1
J gene: TRBJ2-1
clone size: NA
CDR3 protein: CSASSPGYTLETQFF
CDR3 DNA: TGCAGTGCTAGTTCCCCTGGATACACACTCGAGACCCAGTTCTTC

D gene: NA
V gene: TRBV3-1
J gene: TRBJ1-1
clone size: few
CDR3 protein: CASSPSLHDFTEAFF
CDR3 DNA: TGTGCCAGCAGCCCAAGTCTTCACGACTTCACTGAAGCTTTCTTT

D gene: NA
V gene: TRBV29-1
J gene: TRBJ1-4
clone size: many
CDR3 protein: CSSRGEGEKLFF
CDR3 DNA: TGCAGCTCCCGCGGAGAAGGTGAAAAACTGTTTTTT

D gene: TRBD1
V gene: TRBV28
J gene: TRBJ1-5
clone size: few
CDR3 protein: CASSRIAGQGLGQPQHF
CDR3 DNA: TGTGCCAGCAGTCGCATAGCGGGACAGGGGTTGGGGCAGCCCCAGCATTTT

D gene: TRBD1
V gene: TRBV20-1
J gene: TRBJ2-7
clone size: many
CDR3 protein: CSARVGTGGLGLYEQYF
CDR3 DNA: TGCAGTGCTAGAGTAGGGACAGGGGGTCTTGGTTTGTACGAGCAGTACTTC

D gene: NA
V gene: TRBV20-1
J gene: TRBJ1-5
clone size: NA
CDR3 protein: CRANRGPSNQPQHF
CDR3 DNA: TGCAGGGCTAACCGGGGTCCCAGCAATCAGCCCCAGCATTTT

D gene: NA
V gene: TRBV14
J gene: TRBJ2-1
clone size: many
CDR3 protein: CASSQDNTQRNEQFF
CDR3 DNA: TGTGCCAGCAGCCAAGATAATACCCAACGAAATGAGCAGTTCTTC

D gene: NA
V gene: TRBV3-1
J gene: TRBJ2-5
clone size: few
CDR3 protein: CASSPRRVQETQYF
CDR3 DNA: TGTGCCAGCAGCCCTCGAAGGGTCCAAGAGACCCAGTACTTC

D gene: NA
V gene: TRBV2
J gene: TRBJ1-1
clone size: NA
CDR3 protein: CANSAPAVDEAFF
CDR3 DNA: TGTGCCAACAGTGCCCCGGCGGTAGATGAAGCTTTCTTT

D gene: NA
V gene: TRBV6-2/TRBV6-3
J gene: TRBJ2-7
clone size: NA
CDR3 protein: CASSNYLRSNRNHEQYF
CDR3 DNA: TGTGCCAGCAGCAACTATCTTCGGTCCAACAGGAATCACGAGCAGTACTTC

D gene: NA
V gene: TRBV25-1
J gene: TRBJ1-2
clone size: NA
CDR3 protein: CASARYGDGYTF
CDR3 DNA: TGTGCCAGCGCCCGGTACGGGGATGGCTACACCTTC

D gene: TRBD2
V gene: TRBV4-2
J gene: TRBJ2-3
clone size: NA
CDR3 protein: CASSQDSLAGRGTDTQYF
CDR3 DNA: TGTGCCAGCAGCCAAGATAGCTTAGCGGGGCGGGGCACAGATACGCAGTATTTT

D gene: TRBD1
V gene: TRBV5-1
J gene: TRBJ2-1
clone size: NA
CDR3 protein: CASSLAGQTHNEQFF
CDR3 DNA: TGCGCCAGCAGCTTGGCGGGACAGACACACAATGAGCAGTTCTTC

D gene: NA
V gene: TRBV12-3/TRBV12-4
J gene: TRBJ1-2
clone size: many
CDR3 protein: CASSQQGFTNGYTF
CDR3 DNA: TGTGCCAGCAGCCAGCAAGGATTTACGAATGGCTACACCTTC

D gene: NA
V gene: TRBV7-3
J gene: TRBJ2-4
clone size: NA
CDR3 protein: CASSLWQGRRKNIQYF
CDR3 DNA: TGTGCCAGCAGCTTATGGCAGGGAAGGCGAAAAAACATTCAGTACTTC

D gene: NA
V gene: TRBV20-1
J gene: TRBJ1-1
clone size: few
CDR3 protein: CSAKRQDTEAFF
CDR3 DNA: TGCAGTGCTAAACGTCAGGACACTGAAGCTTTCTTT

D gene: NA
V gene: TRBV20-1
J gene: TRBJ2-5
clone size: NA
CDR3 protein: CSAGGGAAIQETQYF
CDR3 DNA: TGCAGTGCTGGCGGTGGCGCGGCTATCCAAGAGACCCAGTACTTC

D gene: TRBD1
V gene: TRBV6-6
J gene: TRBJ1-1
clone size: many
CDR3 protein: CASSRDRDTEAFF
CDR3 DNA: TGTGCCAGCAGCCGCGACAGGGACACTGAAGCTTTCTTT

D gene: NA
V gene: TRBV27
J gene: TRBJ1-1
clone size: few
CDR3 protein: CASSLLGGVGEAFF
CDR3 DNA: TGTGCCAGCAGTTTATTGGGGGGGGTTGGTGAAGCTTTCTTT

D gene: TRBD2
V gene: TRBV20-1
J gene: TRBJ2-2
clone size: once
CDR3 protein: CSAERAGARTGELFF
CDR3 DNA: TGCAGTGCTGAGAGAGCGGGGGCGCGGACCGGGGAGCTGTTTTTT

D gene: TRBD2
V gene: TRBV5-5
J gene: TRBJ2-1
clone size: many
CDR3 protein: CASSLALAGGQRNEQFF
CDR3 DNA: TGTGCCAGCAGCTTGGCCCTAGCGGGGGGGCAGAGGAATGAGCAGTTCTTC

D gene: NA
V gene: TRBV20-1
J gene: TRBJ2-7
clone size: NA
CDR3 protein: CSARDLGGQRSYEQYF
CDR3 DNA: TGCAGTGCTAGAGATCTAGGTGGACAGCGCTCCTACGAGCAGTACTTC

D gene: NA
V gene: TRBV18
J gene: TRBJ2-5
clone size: many
CDR3 protein: CASSRTAQVQETQYF
CDR3 DNA: TGTGCCAGCTCCCGGACGGCTCAAGTTCAAGAGACCCAGTACTTC

D gene: TRBD1
V gene: TRBV20-1
J gene: TRBJ1-6
clone size: NA
CDR3 protein: CSAREGQGWSPLHF
CDR3 DNA: TGCAGTGCTAGAGAGGGACAGGGCTGGTCACCCCTCCACTTT

D gene: TRBD1
V gene: TRBV6-5
J gene: TRBJ1-4
clone size: few
CDR3 protein: CASSDTGGREKLFF
CDR3 DNA: TGTGCCAGCAGTGACACAGGGGGCAGGGAAAAACTGTTTTTT

D gene: NA
V gene: TRBV12-3/TRBV12-4
J gene: TRBJ2-7
clone size: NA
CDR3 protein: CASSLARGRSRYEQYF
CDR3 DNA: TGTGCCAGCAGTTTAGCTAGAGGCAGAAGCCGTTACGAGCAGTACTTC

D gene: TRBD1
V gene: TRBV7-2
J gene: TRBJ1-2
clone size: NA
CDR3 protein: CANSIKQGADCGYTF
CDR3 DNA: TGTGCCAACAGCATTAAACAGGGGGCGGACTGTGGCTACACCTTC

D gene: NA
V gene: TRBV12-3/TRBV12-4
J gene: TRBJ2-7
clone size: many
CDR3 protein: CASSLGFSYEQYF
CDR3 DNA: TGTGCCAGCAGCCTGGGATTCTCCTACGAGCAGTACTTC

D gene: TRBD2
V gene: TRBV5-6
J gene: TRBJ2-3
clone size: NA
CDR3 protein: CASSLAGLVDTQYF
CDR3 DNA: TGTGCCAGCAGCTTGGCCGGACTAGTTGATACGCAGTATTTT

D gene: TRBD1
V gene: TRBV7-2
J gene: TRBJ2-7
clone size: many
CDR3 protein: CASSPPDRPYEQYF
CDR3 DNA: TGTGCCAGCAGCCCCCCGGACAGGCCCTACGAGCAGTACTTC

D gene: NA
V gene: TRBV7-7
J gene: TRBJ2-5
clone size: NA
CDR3 protein: CASSEGSSPETQYF
CDR3 DNA: TGTGCCAGCAGCGAAGGCTCCTCCCCGGAGACCCAGTACTTC